This TCR beta chain is drawn from a study of Graves' ophthalmopathy and Graves' hyperthyroidism. Trimming cost V 5 bases and J 7 bases; bases outside gene matches: 6. The CDR3 contains 13 residues. Germline V lookup: CDR1 MNHEY, CDR2 SMNVEV (reference sequence). Patients in the hyperthyroidism group, adults aged 18 to 65, were newly diagnosed, under 2 months' duration. This clonotype was counted ten times or more. Amplification of TCR beta CDR3 regions used RNA transcripts. In the first round, RT-PCR was carried out with HTBI primers, and a multiplex PCR formed the second round. From the multiplex PCR reads, TCRdb called clonotypes with MiXCR, one entry per CDR3 protein. Of 620,000 or so distinct CDR3 sequences in the sample, approximately 22% are singletons; the top ten hold approximately 6.9%.

The clonotype comes from a woman aged 18-29 years with stable Graves' hyperthyroidism. Some clones in this sample may be carry-over from other donors' samples. The specimen was peripheral blood. The V gene is TRBV27, the J gene TRBJ1-2; TRBD1 matches 8 bases. The chain's CDR3 is CASSPQGASGYTF. CDR3 DNA sequence: TGTGCCAGCAGTCCCCAGGGGGCCAGTGGCTACACCTTC.